The T cell receptor (beta chain) described here comes from a study of blood T cells in healthy people across ages (dated by TCRdb to about 2015). Notes on the research overall: Template switching captured roughly one uniquely barcoded TCR beta cDNA molecule per two T cells in model experiments. To avoid experimental bias, donors of different ages were spread randomly across the sequencing lanes. For two donors (one aged 18 to 29 and one aged 80 or older), the study analyzed two additional independent replicas of 1 million unique cDNA reads from the same blood draw. The study measured age-related changes in TCR beta repertoire diversity using deep sequencing normalized with unique cDNA molecular identifiers. Donors were grouped into four age groups: young (average roughly 15 years), middle-aged (over 35), aged (roughly 67) and long-lived (just over 80). The paper as a whole reports these results and caveats: Since profiling was done on bulk unsorted PBMCs, naive and antigen-experienced compartments could not be conclusively compared. Observed TCR beta diversity per million T cells fell roughly linearly with age, and a significant reduction was already apparent by age approximately 40. Donor CMV infection status was unknown, potentially confounding age-related changes in expanded clonotypes. The long-lived group showed more naive CD4+ T cells, fewer expanded clones and increased TCR diversity than the aged group, suggesting age selection. Observed TCR beta diversity correlated strongly with the percentage of naive T cells measured by flow cytometry. Estimates of total diversity from one million sequenced T cells were regarded as lower bounds and underestimates.

Note on this clonotype: The clone's antigen remains unknown. One junction end disagrees with the germline gene, perhaps due to a read error.

Including cysteine and phenylalanine, the CDR3 has 14 amino acids. The entry retains the CDR3 DNA only, 42 bases that are in frame from base 1. Based on the germline V gene, the CDR1 and CDR2 sequences are MNHEY and SVGAGI. Library preparation used 5' RACE. Reads for this sample came from an Illumina HiSeq 2500. A second PCR of about 6 to 11 cycles was performed with a sample-barcoded 5' primer and a J-beta primer mix. A template-switch 5' adaptor carrying 12 random nucleotides introduced a unique molecular identifier onto each TCR beta cDNA molecule. Each sample yielded at least 2.5 million CDR3-containing paired-end reads. First-strand cDNA synthesis was performed from all RNA using the Mint cDNA synthesis kit, with priming by a TRBC-specific oligonucleotide. All cDNA was treated with uracil-DNA glycosylase and then went through a first 18-cycle PCR with the universal primers M1SS and BC2_uni_R. Concerning the study's data processing: For normalization, 1 million high-quality reads were randomly selected from each sample, with every read carrying a distinct molecular identifier. Instead of being binned into consensus sequences, reads that shared molecular identifiers were thrown out. MiTCR, with a Q25 quality threshold and the strictest error-elimination algorithm, was used for CDR3 identification, clonotype clustering and error correction. A nonparametric unseen species model with Euler transformation was used to estimate a lower bound on total TCR beta diversity. TCRdb ran its own pipeline on the public reads, namely fastp trimming at Q25 and MiXCR clone calling, and kept in-frame beta chains. Duplicate CDR3 protein sequences are folded into a single record with the most common DNA and genes. The V and J calls, along with clone size, are taken from TCRdb and not from the paper's own processing. The sample includes over 1,200,000 distinct CDR3 sequences, with around 59% observed a single time. The top ten clonotypes cover 6.5% to 8% of the sample.

The donors were roughly 38 Caucasian individuals from Russia, aged 6 to 90 years, who were systemically healthy. Each donor gave 9.5 to 10 milliliters of peripheral blood, drawn into EDTA-treated Vacutainer tubes. PBMCs were isolated by Ficoll-Paque density-gradient centrifugation, with at least 6.5 million obtained per sample. Total RNA was extracted from PBMCs with Trizol reagent, with at least 5 micrograms obtained per sample. Naive CD45RAhigh/CD27high T cell percentages were measured by flow cytometry on a PBMC aliquot from every donor. This sequence originates from a man between 18 and 29 years old in good health. Here the chain combines TRBV6-5 and TRBJ2-5; 5 matching bases give a weak D call of TRBD1. The sample was blood. The sequenced DNA: TGTACCAGCAGTCCCCAGGGCCCTACGGGGACCCAGTACTTC. It codes for CTSSPQGPTGTQYF.